This is a list of T cell receptor beta chains from one sample in a study of T cell repertoires in cytomegalovirus infection. TCRdb fed the reads into MiXCR, producing one record per CDR3 protein. The sample has fewer than 950,000 distinct CDR3 sequences, approximately 32% seen once. What these receptors recognize is not known. Material: cultured CD8+ T cells from PBMCs, obtained from culture after CMV antigen stimulation. All receptors derive from a human donor in good health (CMV status not recorded). Some clones in this sample may be carry-over from other donors' samples. Each CDR3 is given with its conserved first and last residue.

v_gene: TRBV4-2
CDR3aa: CASSQDRDRGMKNRLFF

v_gene: TRBV12-5
CDR3aa: CASGLPHGGRGTGELFF

v_gene: TRBV6-1
CDR3aa: CASTLRGQYHPSTGELFF

v_gene: TRBV19
CDR3aa: CASNSVSTFTGELFF

v_gene: TRBV6-1
CDR3aa: CASSEPRDKTF

v_gene: TRBV2
CDR3aa: CASSGAVGGAEAFF

v_gene: TRBV27
CDR3aa: CASSGNDEQYF

v_gene: TRBV20-1
CDR3aa: CSARERRAGLTGELFF

v_gene: TRBV5-6
CDR3aa: CASSLRSRALNTGELFF

v_gene: TRBV7-6
CDR3aa: CASSLRDRGYEQYF

v_gene: TRBV2
CDR3aa: CAVPLGIAGGTAF

v_gene: TRBV2
CDR3aa: CASSLRTSGGSTDTQYF

v_gene: TRBV7-9
CDR3aa: CASSSWKSGRSEQFF

v_gene: TRBV7-9
CDR3aa: CASRSPQVLRYYGYTF

v_gene: TRBV6-5
CDR3aa: CASSSGGRWTEAFF

v_gene: TRBV24-1
CDR3aa: CATSERVGNQPQHF

v_gene: TRBV27
CDR3aa: CASSLRAGIEKLFF

v_gene: TRBV7-6
CDR3aa: CASSSTVGPGNTIYF

v_gene: TRBV27
CDR3aa: CASSPSQGMSTNEKLFF

v_gene: TRBV6-1
CDR3aa: CASSEAPGVSEAFF

v_gene: TRBV6-1
CDR3aa: CASRPRGSGNEQFF

v_gene: TRBV28
CDR3aa: CASSPGQGGANYGYTF

v_gene: TRBV29-1
CDR3aa: CSVDPSSGGVGFEQFF

v_gene: TRBV6-1
CDR3aa: CASSQDSPATNEKLFF

v_gene: TRBV2
CDR3aa: CASSGIPMTEQYF

v_gene: TRBV12-3/TRBV12-4
CDR3aa: CASRIEVEKLFF

v_gene: TRBV19
CDR3aa: CASRQAMNTEAFF

v_gene: TRBV4-3
CDR3aa: CASSPESVVTEAFF

v_gene: TRBV20-1
CDR3aa: CSARDIWTSGDNEQFF

v_gene: TRBV7-6
CDR3aa: CASSLDLLGELFF

v_gene: TRBV5-5
CDR3aa: CASRRATEEKLFF

v_gene: TRBV7-2
CDR3aa: CASSSWGFGGAKNIQYF

v_gene: TRBV6-4
CDR3aa: CASSDPSAGELFF

v_gene: TRBV7-6
CDR3aa: CASSLDIGNTEAFF

v_gene: TRBV5-1
CDR3aa: CASSLRDFSYEQYF

v_gene: TRBV29-1
CDR3aa: CSVQSHRKRQISSYNEQFF

v_gene: TRBV7-2
CDR3aa: CASSTWTEGNEKLFF

v_gene: TRBV27
CDR3aa: CASSQISGSPLHF

v_gene: TRBV15
CDR3aa: CATSSTGDRVPQHF

v_gene: TRBV25-1
CDR3aa: CASSETAVSVTDTQYF

v_gene: TRBV4-2
CDR3aa: CASSQDPAGGTDTQYF

v_gene: TRBV29-1
CDR3aa: CSVEFRDSYGYTF

v_gene: TRBV6-2/TRBV6-3
CDR3aa: CASSYSNGHYSNQPQHF

v_gene: TRBV19
CDR3aa: CACSIEAGSLNQPQHF

v_gene: TRBV6-2/TRBV6-3
CDR3aa: CASSYYGQGINIQYF

v_gene: TRBV7-9
CDR3aa: CASSPKTDSYEQYF